The clone carrying this T cell receptor (beta chain) showed up just once. The sample originates from a study of T cell changes during pregnancy in multiple sclerosis. Produced via immunoSEQ multiplex PCR; TCRdb's table is partial and in-frame only. Of 70,000 to 95,000 clones listed, 85% to 95% were seen once; the top ten hold 2.6%. The CDR3 is 20 residues long. Trimming at V came to 6 bases and at J to 0 bases, leaving 17 bases not matched to a gene. The V gene's germline CDR1 is MNHEY and CDR2 SMNVEV (reference sequence). The receptor comes from a female donor in good health, enrolled as a control in a pregnancy study. Sequencing was performed on peripheral blood, taken after pregnancy. The chain joins TRBV27 to TRBJ2-1; TRBD2 aligns across 10 bases. The CDR3 spells CASRPSGSPNSRTSYNEQFF. As DNA, the CDR3 is TGTGCCAGCAGGCCTAGCGGGAGTCCTAACTCCAGGACCTCCTACAATGAGCAGTTCTTC.